This is a list of T cell receptor beta chains from one sample in a study of blood T cell repertoires in COVID-19. Data came from immunoSEQ multiplex PCR; TCRdb stores just in-frame clones and leaves some out. The data show around 300,000 clones, with roughly 90% seen just once and more than 2% held by the top ten. Sequences were obtained from peripheral blood. The receptors come from a man aged 18 to 35 with active or convalescent COVID-19. Both conserved end residues are part of each CDR3. D genes are given only for firm matches. Where a row states a size, it is once, few, many or the class of an expanded clone; other rows omit it.

size,J,D,V,CDR3,DNA
NA,TRBJ1-6,NA,TRBV5-1,CASAQTTADNSPLHF,TGCGCCAGCGCCCAAACTACAGCGGATAATTCACCCCTCCACTTT
once,TRBJ2-7,TRBD2,TRBV25-1,CASSGLAGGYEQYF,TGTGCCAGCAGCGGGCTAGCGGGAGGGTACGAGCAGTACTTC
NA,TRBJ1-2,NA,TRBV4-3,CASSQDIRGTNYGYTF,TGCGCCAGCAGCCAAGATATCAGGGGAACTAACTATGGCTACACCTTC
NA,TRBJ1-5,TRBD1,TRBV2,CASRQTGGSNQPQHF,TGTGCCAGCAGACAGACAGGGGGAAGCAATCAGCCCCAGCATTTT
NA,TRBJ1-6,NA,TRBV6-9,CASSYSRVENSPLHF,TGTGCCAGCAGTTATTCCCGGGTAGAGAATTCACCCCTCCACTTT
NA,TRBJ2-7,NA,TRBV19,CASAGTAVREQYF,TGTGCCAGCGCGGGGACAGCAGTTCGCGAGCAGTACTTC
NA,TRBJ2-7,TRBD1,TRBV7-9,CASRDSVSYEQYF,TGTGCCTCTAGGGACAGTGTATCCTACGAGCAGTACTTC
NA,TRBJ2-7,NA,TRBV7-3,CASSPFPTSSHEQYF,TGTGCCAGCAGCCCGTTCCCGACTAGTTCCCACGAGCAGTACTTC
NA,TRBJ2-1,NA,TRBV10-2,CASSELGQSYNEQFF,TGCGCCAGCAGTGAGTTGGGACAATCCTACAATGAGCAGTTCTTC
NA,TRBJ2-7,TRBD1,TRBV6-6,CASTPGQGYEQYF,TGTGCCAGCACTCCGGGACAGGGTTACGAGCAGTACTTC
NA,TRBJ2-7,TRBD2,TRBV11-2,CASSLETGGDEQYF,TGTGCCAGCAGCTTAGAGACGGGAGGAGACGAGCAGTACTTC
once,TRBJ1-1,TRBD1,TRBV27,CASSKIPGQGALF,TGTGCCAGCAGTAAGATACCGGGACAGGGGGCTCTCTTT
NA,TRBJ2-7,TRBD1,TRBV27,CASSTRGTDRSYEQYF,TGTGCCAGCAGCACCCGTGGGACAGACCGCTCCTACGAGCAGTACTTC
NA,TRBJ2-7,TRBD1,TRBV23-1,CASSLWDRAEQYF,TGCGCCAGCAGTCTCTGGGACAGGGCCGAGCAGTACTTC